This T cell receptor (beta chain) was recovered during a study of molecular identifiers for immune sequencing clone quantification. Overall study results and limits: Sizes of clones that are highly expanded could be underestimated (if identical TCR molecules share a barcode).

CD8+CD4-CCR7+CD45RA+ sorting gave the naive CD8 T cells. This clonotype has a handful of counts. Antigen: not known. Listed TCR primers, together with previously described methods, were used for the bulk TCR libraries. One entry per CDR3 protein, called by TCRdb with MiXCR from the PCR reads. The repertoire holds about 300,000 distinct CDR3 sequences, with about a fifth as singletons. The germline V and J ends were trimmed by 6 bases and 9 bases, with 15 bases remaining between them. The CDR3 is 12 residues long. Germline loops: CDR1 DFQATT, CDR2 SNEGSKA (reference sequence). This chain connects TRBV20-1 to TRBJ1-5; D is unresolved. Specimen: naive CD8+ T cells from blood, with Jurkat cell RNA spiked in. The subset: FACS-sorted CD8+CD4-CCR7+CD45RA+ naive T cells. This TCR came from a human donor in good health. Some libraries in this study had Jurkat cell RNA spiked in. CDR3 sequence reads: CSAASDYLPQHF. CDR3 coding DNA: TGCAGTGCCGCCTCTGACTATCTGCCCCAGCATTTT.